This T cell receptor (beta chain) was retrieved from a study of cytomegalovirus exposure and HLA in healthy donors. Study in general: The roughly 130 validation repertoires used the same platform as the approximately 700 first-cohort repertoires (as reported by a later analysis).

This clone was found once. Its antigen is undetermined. CDR3 length equals 11 residues. Germline lookup yields CDR1 SNHLY and CDR2 FYNNEI. The V and J ends lost 4 bases and 10 bases respectively, with 8 bases between them. Study-wide results and caveats: It was found in a later analysis that first-cohort TCR clusters tended to co-occur in the 100 to 150 validation repertoires.

The protocol was immunoSEQ multiplex PCR, while the TCRdb copy is restricted to in-frame clones and leaves out a portion. The sample lists some 80,000 clones, less than 96% occurring once. The sequence derives from a man between 18 and 29 years old in good health and CMV-seropositive. This chain joins TRBV2 and TRBJ2-1; D may be TRBD1 (6 bases). Sequenced: PBMCs. CDR3 sequence: CASSGGLEQFF. The CDR3 coding sequence is TGTGCCAGCAGTGGGGGGCTAGAGCAGTTCTTC.